This T cell receptor (beta chain) was recorded in a study of PD-L1 blockade in urothelial cancer. Study-level information: Atezolizumab, begun by patients in the mid-2010s, was given at 1,200 mg intravenously every 3 weeks. About 90% of the 29 patients were men whose urothelial cancer was bladder-origin.

CDR1 and CDR2 from the germline V gene are WSHSY and SAAADI. This CDR3 contains 11 residues. Trimming removed 6 bases at V and 5 bases at J, with 7 bases between. Sample time point: peripheral blood 6 weeks after treatment start. Profiled with immunoSEQ multiplex PCR; TCRdb holds only in-frame clones, not every one. Of about 45,000 clones listed, approximately 82% are singletons. The source was PBMCs, collected around atezolizumab (anti-PD-L1) treatment. The sequence derives from a man aged 55 to 70 with urothelial cancer. This chain joins TRBV10-2 and TRBJ1-1, with D unresolved. Here the CDR3 reads CASRAFTEAFF. Written as DNA, the CDR3 is TGCGCCAGCAGAGCCTTTACTGAAGCTTTCTTT.